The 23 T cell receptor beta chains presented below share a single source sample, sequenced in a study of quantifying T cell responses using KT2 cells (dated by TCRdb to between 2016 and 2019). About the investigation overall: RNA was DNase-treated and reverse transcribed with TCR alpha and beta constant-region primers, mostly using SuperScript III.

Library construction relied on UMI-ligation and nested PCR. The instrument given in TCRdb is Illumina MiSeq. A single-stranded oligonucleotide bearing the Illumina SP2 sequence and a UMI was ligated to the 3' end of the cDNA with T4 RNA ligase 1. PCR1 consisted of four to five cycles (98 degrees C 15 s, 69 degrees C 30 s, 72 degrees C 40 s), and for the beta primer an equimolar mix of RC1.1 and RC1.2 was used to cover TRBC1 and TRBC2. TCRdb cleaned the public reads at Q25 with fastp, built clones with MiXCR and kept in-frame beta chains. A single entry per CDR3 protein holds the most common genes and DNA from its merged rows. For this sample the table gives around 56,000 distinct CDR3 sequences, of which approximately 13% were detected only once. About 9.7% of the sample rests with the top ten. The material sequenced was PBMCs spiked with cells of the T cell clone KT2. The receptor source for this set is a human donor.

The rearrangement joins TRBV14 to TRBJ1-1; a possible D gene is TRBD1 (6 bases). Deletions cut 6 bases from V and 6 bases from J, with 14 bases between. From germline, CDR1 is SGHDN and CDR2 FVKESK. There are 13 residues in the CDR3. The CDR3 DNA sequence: TGTGCCAGCAGTTCACAGGGATATTCTGAAGCTTTCTTT. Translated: CASSSQGYSEAFF.

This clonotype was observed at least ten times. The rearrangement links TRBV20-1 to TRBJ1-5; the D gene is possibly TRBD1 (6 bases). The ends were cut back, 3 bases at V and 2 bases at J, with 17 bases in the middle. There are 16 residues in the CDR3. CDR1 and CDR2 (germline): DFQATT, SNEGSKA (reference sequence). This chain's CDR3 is CSASKIGGAGNQPQHF. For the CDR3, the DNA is TGCAGTGCTAGTAAGATTGGGGGCGCAGGCAATCAGCCCCAGCATTTT.

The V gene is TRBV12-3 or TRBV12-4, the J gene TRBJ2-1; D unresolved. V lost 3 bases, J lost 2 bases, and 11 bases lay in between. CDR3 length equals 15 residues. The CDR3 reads CASSLMTRTYNEQFF. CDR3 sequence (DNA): TGTGCCAGCAGTTTGATGACCCGTACCTACAATGAGCAGTTCTTC.

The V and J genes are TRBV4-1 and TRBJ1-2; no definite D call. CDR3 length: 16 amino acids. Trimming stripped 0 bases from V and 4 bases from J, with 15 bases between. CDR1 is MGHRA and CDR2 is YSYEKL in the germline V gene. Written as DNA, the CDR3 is TGCGCCAGCAGCCAAGAAGGTACGGGTCTGGGCTATGGCTACACCTTC. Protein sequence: CASSQEGTGLGYGYTF.

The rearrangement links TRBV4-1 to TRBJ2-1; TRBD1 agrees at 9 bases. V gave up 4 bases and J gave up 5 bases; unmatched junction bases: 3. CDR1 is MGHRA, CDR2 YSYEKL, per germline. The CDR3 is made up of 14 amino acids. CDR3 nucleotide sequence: TGCGCCAGCAGCCCTGGGACAGGGAACAATGAGCAGTTCTTC. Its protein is CASSPGTGNNEQFF.

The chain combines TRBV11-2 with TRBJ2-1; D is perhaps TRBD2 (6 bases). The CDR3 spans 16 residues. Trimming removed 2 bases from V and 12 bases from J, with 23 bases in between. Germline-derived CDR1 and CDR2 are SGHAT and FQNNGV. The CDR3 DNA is TGTGCCAGCAGCTTACGGGACTCCTCTGATAATACCGGGCAGTTCTTC. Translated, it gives CASSLRDSSDNTGQFF.

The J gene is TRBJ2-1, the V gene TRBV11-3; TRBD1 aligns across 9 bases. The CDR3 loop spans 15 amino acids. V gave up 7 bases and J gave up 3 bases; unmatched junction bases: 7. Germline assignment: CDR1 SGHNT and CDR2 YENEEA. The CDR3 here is CASTRQGGSYNEQFF. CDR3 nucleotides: TGTGCCAGCACTCGACAGGGGGGCAGCTACAATGAGCAGTTCTTC.

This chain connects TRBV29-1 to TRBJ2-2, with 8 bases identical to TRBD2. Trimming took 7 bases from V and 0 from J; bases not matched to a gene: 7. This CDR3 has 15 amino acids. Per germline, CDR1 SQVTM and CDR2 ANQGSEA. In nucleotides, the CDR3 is TGCAGCGCTCGGGGGGGGGCAACGAACACCGGGGAGCTGTTTTTT. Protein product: CSARGGATNTGELFF.

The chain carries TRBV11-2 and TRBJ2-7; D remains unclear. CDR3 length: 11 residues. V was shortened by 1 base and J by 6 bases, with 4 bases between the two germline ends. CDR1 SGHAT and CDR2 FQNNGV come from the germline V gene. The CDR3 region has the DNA TGTGCCAGCAGCTTAGTTTTCGAGCAGTACTTC. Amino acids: CASSLVFEQYF.

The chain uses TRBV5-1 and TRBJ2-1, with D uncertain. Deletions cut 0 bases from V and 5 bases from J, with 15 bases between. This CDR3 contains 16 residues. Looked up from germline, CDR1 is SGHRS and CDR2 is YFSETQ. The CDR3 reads CASSLAGPPPNNEQFF. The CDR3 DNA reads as TGCGCCAGCAGCTTGGCGGGTCCTCCCCCCAACAATGAGCAGTTCTTC.

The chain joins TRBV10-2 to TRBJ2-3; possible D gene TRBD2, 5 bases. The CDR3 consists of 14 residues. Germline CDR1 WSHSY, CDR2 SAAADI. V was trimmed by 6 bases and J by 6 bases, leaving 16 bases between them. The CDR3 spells CASRSSSGEDTQYF. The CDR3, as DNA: TGCGCCAGCAGGTCATCCAGCGGCGAGGATACGCAGTATTTT.

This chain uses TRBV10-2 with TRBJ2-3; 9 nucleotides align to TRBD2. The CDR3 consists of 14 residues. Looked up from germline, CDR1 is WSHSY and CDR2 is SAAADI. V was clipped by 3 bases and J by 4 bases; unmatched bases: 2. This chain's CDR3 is CASSDIAGADTQYF. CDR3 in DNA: TGCGCCAGCAGTGATATAGCGGGAGCAGATACGCAGTATTTT.

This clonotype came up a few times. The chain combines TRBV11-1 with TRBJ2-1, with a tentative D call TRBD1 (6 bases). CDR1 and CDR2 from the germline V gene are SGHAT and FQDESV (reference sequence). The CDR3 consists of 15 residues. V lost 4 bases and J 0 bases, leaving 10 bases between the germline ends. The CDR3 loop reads CASSSGASSYNEQFF. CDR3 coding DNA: TGTGCCAGCAGCTCAGGGGCCAGCTCCTACAATGAGCAGTTCTTC.

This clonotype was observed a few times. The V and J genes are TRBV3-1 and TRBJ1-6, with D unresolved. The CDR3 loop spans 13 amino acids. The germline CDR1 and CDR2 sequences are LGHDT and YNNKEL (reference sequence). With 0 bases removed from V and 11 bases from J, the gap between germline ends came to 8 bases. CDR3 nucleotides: TGTGCCAGCAGCCAAGACAGGTACCCACCCCTCCACTTT. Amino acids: CASSQDRYPPLHF.

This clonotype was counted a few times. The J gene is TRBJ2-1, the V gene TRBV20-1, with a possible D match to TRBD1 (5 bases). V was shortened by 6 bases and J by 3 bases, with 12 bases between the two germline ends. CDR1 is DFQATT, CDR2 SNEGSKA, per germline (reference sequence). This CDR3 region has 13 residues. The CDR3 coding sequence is TGCAGTGCCGGCGCAGGGATCTACAATGAGCAGTTCTTC. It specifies CSAGAGIYNEQFF.

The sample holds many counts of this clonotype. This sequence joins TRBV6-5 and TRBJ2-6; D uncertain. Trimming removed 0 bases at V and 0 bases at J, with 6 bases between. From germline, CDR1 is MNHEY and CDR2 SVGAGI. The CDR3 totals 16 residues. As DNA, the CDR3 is TGTGCCAGCAGTTACTCGACGGCCTCTGGGGCCAACGTCCTGACTTTC. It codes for CASSYSTASGANVLTF.

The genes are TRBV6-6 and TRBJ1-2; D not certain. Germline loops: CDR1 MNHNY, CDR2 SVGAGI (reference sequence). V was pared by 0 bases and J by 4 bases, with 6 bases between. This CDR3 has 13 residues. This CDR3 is CASSYSGGYGYTF. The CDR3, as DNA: TGTGCCAGCAGTTACTCGGGCGGCTATGGCTACACCTTC.

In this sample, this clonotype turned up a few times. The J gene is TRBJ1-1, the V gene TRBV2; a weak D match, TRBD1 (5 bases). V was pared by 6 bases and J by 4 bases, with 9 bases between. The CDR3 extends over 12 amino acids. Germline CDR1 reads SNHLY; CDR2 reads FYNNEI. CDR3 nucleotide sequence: TGTGCCAGCAGGGGACGGTCCACTGAAGCTTTCTTT. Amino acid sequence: CASRGRSTEAFF.

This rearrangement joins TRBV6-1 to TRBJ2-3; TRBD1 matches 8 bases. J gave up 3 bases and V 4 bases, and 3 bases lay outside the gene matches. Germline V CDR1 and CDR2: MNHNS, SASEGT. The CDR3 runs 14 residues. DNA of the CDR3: TGTGCCAGCAGTGGAGGACAGGGTACAGATACGCAGTATTTT. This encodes CASSGGQGTDTQYF.

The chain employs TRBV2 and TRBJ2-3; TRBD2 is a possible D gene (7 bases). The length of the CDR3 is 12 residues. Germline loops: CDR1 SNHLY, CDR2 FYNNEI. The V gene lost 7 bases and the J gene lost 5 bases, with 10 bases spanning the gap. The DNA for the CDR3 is TGTGCCAGCATGCGGGGGCAAGATACGCAGTATTTT. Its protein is CASMRGQDTQYF.

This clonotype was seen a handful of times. This chain's CDR3 is CSAANQETQYF. Written as DNA, the CDR3 is TGCAGTGCTGCTAACCAAGAGACCCAGTACTTC. The V and J genes are TRBV20-1 and TRBJ2-5; D unclear. The CDR3 is 11 residues long. Trimming pared 5 bases from V and 0 bases from J, leaving 4 bases between. The germline V gene has CDR1 DFQATT and CDR2 SNEGSKA (reference sequence).

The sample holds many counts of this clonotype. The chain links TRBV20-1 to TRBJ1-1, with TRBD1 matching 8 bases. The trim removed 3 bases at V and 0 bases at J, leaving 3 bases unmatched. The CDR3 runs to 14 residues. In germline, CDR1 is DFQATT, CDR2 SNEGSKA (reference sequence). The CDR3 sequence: CSARGQALNTEAFF. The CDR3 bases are TGCAGTGCTAGGGGACAGGCTTTGAACACTGAAGCTTTCTTT.

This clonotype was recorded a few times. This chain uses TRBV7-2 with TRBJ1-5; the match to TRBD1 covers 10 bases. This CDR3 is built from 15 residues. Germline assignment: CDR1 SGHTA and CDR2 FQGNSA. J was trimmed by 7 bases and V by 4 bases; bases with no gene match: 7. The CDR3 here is CASSSGTGDKQPQHF. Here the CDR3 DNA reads TGTGCCAGCAGCTCAGGGACAGGGGATAAGCAGCCCCAGCATTTT.